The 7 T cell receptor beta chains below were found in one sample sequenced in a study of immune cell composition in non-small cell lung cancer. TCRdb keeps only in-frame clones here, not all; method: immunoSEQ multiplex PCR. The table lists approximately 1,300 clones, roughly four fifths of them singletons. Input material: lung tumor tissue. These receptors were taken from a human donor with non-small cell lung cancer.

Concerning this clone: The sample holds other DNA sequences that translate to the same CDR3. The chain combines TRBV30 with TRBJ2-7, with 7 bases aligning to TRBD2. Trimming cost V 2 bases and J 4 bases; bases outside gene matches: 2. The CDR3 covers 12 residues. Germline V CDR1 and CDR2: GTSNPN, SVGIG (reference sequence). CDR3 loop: CAWSLADYEQYF. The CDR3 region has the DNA TGTGCCTGGAGTCTAGCGGATTACGAGCAGTACTTC.

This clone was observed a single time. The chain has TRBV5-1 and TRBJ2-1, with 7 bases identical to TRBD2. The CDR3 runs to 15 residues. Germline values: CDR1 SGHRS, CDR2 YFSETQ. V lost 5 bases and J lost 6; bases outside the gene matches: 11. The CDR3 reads CASRPGGNERNEQFF. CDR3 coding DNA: TGCGCCAGCAGGCCGGGAGGAAATGAGCGCAATGAGCAGTTCTTC. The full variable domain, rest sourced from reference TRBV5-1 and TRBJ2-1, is KAGVTQTPRYLIKTRGQQVTLSCSPISGHRSVSWYQQTPGQGLQFLFEYFSETQRNKGNFPGRFSGRQFSNSRSEMNVSTLELGDSALYLCASRPGGNERNEQFFGPGTRLTVL.

In DNA form, the CDR3 reads TGTGCCAGCAGCCGGAACAGGGGGAACTATGGCTACACCTTC. Translation gives CASSRNRGNYGYTF. The chain has TRBV5-4 and TRBJ1-2; 8 bases fit TRBD1. The V and J ends lost 4 bases and 2 bases, in that order; junction bases with no gene match: 4. Germline V CDR1 and CDR2: SGHNT, YYREEE (reference sequence). This CDR3 is 14 amino acids long.

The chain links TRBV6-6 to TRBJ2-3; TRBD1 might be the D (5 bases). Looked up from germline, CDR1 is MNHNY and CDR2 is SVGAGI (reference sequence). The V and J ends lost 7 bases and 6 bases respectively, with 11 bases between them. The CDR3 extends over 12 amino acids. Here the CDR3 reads CASTIQGDTQYF. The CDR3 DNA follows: TGTGCCAGCACTATTCAGGGTGATACGCAGTATTTT.

The CDR3 here is CAWRGAFEGDTQYF. CDR3 nucleotides: TGTGCCTGGAGGGGAGCCTTTGAGGGCGATACGCAGTATTTT. J is TRBJ2-3 and V is TRBV30; D possibly corresponds to TRBD2 (5 bases). With 3 bases removed from V and 6 bases from J, the gap between germline ends came to 16 bases. In germline, CDR1 is GTSNPN, CDR2 SVGIG (reference sequence). The CDR3 has 14 residues.

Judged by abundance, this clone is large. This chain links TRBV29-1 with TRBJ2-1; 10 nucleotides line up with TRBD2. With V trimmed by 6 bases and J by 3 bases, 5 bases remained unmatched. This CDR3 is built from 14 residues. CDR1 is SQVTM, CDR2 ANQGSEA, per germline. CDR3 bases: TGCAGCGTCTCCGGGACTAGCGTCTACAATGAGCAGTTCTTC. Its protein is CSVSGTSVYNEQFF.

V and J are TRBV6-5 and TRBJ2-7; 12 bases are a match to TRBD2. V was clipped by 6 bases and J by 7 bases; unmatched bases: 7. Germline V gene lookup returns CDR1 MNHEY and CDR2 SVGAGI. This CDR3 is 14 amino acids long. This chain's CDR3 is CASSPTSGSREQYF. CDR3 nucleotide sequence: TGTGCCAGCAGCCCGACTAGCGGGAGTCGGGAGCAGTACTTC.